This T cell receptor (beta chain) was recorded in a study of post-analysis software for immune sequencing data. At the level of the study: The courses of disease that were included comprised relapsing-remitting, secondary progressive and progressive-relapsing multiple sclerosis. Overall study findings and caveats: F measure clustering grouped samples strongly by preparation batch. Four or five TRBV segments were more frequent in patients than controls; TRBV5-6, TRBV5-1 and TRBV20-1 belonged to this group.

Comments on this clonotype: The target antigen is unknown.

V was shortened by 6 bases and J by 4 bases, with 21 bases between the two germline ends. The CDR3 covers 16 residues. CDR1 and CDR2 from the germline V gene are MDHEN and SYDVKM. Unique molecular identifiers tagged the TCR beta cDNA libraries. TCRdb re-called the PCR reads through MiXCR, storing one row per CDR3 protein. The sample lists approximately 730,000 distinct CDR3 sequences; less than 35% were seen once. The receptor was isolated from a girl aged 10 to 17 with multiple sclerosis. J is TRBJ1-2 and V is TRBV28; D unclear. The material sequenced was blood. CDR3 in amino acids: CASSHTVGGEVYGYTF. In DNA, the CDR3 is TGTGCCAGCAGCCACACTGTGGGCGGGGAAGTCTATGGCTACACCTTC.